This T cell receptor beta chain originates from a study of blood T cell repertoires in COVID-19. The length of the CDR3 is 13 residues. V lost 6 bases and J lost 4, with 12 bases in between. The germline V gene has CDR1 MNHEY and CDR2 SMNVEV (reference sequence). Generated by immunoSEQ multiplex PCR, the TCRdb table keeps only in-frame clones and is missing some. This sample has about 190,000 clones, with approximately 73% found just once. Sequencing was performed on PBMCs or T cells enriched from blood (not recorded which). This chain connects TRBV27 to TRBJ2-5; a possible D gene is TRBD1 (6 bases). This clonotype was sampled from a woman aged 45-65 years with acute COVID-19. The CDR3 loop reads CASRSRGTETQYF. CDR3 coding DNA: TGTGCCAGCAGATCCAGGGGTACAGAGACCCAGTACTTC.